Sequencing of this T cell receptor beta chain was carried out in a study of blood T cell repertoires in COVID-19. The method was immunoSEQ multiplex PCR; TCRdb's version includes in-frame clones alone and lacks a portion of them. The repertoire has approximately 70,000 clones, roughly 88% of them found once; the top ten carry approximately 2.5%. V dropped 5 bases and J dropped 14; count of bases not matched to a gene: 9. The CDR3 covers 13 residues. Germline values: CDR1 SEHNR, CDR2 FQNEAQ (reference sequence). The V call is TRBV7-9, the J call TRBJ1-6, with 7 bases matching TRBD1. Sequencing was performed on peripheral blood. This clonotype originated in a man older than 75 with active or convalescent COVID-19. The chain's CDR3 is CASSLGTAATLHF. CDR3 DNA: TGTGCCAGCAGCCTAGGGACAGCAGCCACCCTCCACTTT.